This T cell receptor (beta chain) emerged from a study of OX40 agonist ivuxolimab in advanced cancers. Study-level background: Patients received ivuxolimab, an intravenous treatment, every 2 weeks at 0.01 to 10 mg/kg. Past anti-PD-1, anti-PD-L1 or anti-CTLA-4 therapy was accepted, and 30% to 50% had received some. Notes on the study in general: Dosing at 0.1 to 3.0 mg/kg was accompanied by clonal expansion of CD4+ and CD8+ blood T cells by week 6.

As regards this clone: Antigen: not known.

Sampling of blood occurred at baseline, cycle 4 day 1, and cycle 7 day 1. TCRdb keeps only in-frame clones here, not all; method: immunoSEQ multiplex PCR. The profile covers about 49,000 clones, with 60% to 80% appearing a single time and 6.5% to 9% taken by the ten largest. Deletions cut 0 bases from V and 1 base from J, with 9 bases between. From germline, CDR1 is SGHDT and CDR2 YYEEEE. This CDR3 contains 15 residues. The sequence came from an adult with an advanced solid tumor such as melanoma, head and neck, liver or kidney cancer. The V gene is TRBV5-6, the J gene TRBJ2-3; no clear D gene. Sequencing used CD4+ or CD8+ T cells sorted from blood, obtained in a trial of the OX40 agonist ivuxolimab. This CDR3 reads CASSLARVGTDTQYF. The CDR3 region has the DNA TGTGCCAGCAGCTTGGCCCGGGTAGGCACAGATACGCAGTATTTT. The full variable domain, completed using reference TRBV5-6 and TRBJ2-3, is DAGVTQSPTHLIKTRGQQVTLRCSPKSGHDTVSWYQQALGQGPQFIFQYYEEEERQRGNFPDRFSGHQFPNYSSELNVNALLLGDSALYLCASSLARVGTDTQYFGPGTRLTVL.